Listed below are T cell receptor beta chains from one sample, sequenced in a study of cytomegalovirus exposure and HLA in healthy donors. Profiled with immunoSEQ multiplex PCR; TCRdb holds only in-frame clones, not every one. The repertoire holds 150,000 to 200,000 clones, with around four fifths as singletons. Sample: PBMCs. The receptors derive from a woman between 18 and 29 years old in good health and CMV-seronegative. Both conserved end residues are part of each CDR3. Fields, in order: CDR3 protein, CDR3 DNA, clone size, V gene, J gene, D gene. A D gene is named only where the DNA matches it firmly. Only part of the rows carry a size: once, few, many, or a class if the clone is expanded.

CDR3: CASSLVSQVLFF
DNA: TGTGCCAGCAGCTTAGTTTCACAGGTCCTGTTTTTT
size: NA
V: TRBV7-2
J: TRBJ2-2
D: NA

CDR3: CASSLRGGSGNEQYF
DNA: TGTGCCAGCAGCTTACGCGGCGGGAGTGGGAACGAGCAGTACTTC
size: few
V: TRBV13
J: TRBJ2-7
D: TRBD2

CDR3: CSAGTGGSRGYTF
DNA: TGCAGCGCTGGCACAGGGGGAAGTAGGGGCTACACCTTC
size: once
V: TRBV29-1
J: TRBJ1-2
D: TRBD1

CDR3: CSVEGRDRAKAFF
DNA: TGCAGCGTTGAAGGGAGGGACAGGGCTAAAGCTTTCTTT
size: NA
V: TRBV29-1
J: TRBJ1-1
D: TRBD1

CDR3: CASSGSQGQETQYF
DNA: TGTGCCAGCAGTGGTAGCCAGGGACAAGAGACCCAGTACTTC
size: NA
V: TRBV2
J: TRBJ2-5
D: NA

CDR3: CASSHQDRVFYEQYF
DNA: TGCGCCAGCAGCCACCAGGACAGGGTATTCTACGAGCAGTACTTC
size: once
V: TRBV4-1
J: TRBJ2-7
D: TRBD1

CDR3: CASSLHYDSGAGSPLHF
DNA: TGTGCCAGCAGTTTACACTACGACAGCGGGGCAGGATCACCCCTCCACTTT
size: NA
V: TRBV27
J: TRBJ1-6
D: NA

CDR3: CASSWGQAGKAFF
DNA: TGTGCCAGCAGCTGGGGACAGGCAGGGAAAGCTTTCTTT
size: once
V: TRBV7-9
J: TRBJ1-1
D: TRBD1

CDR3: CASSQVVVVQPQHF
DNA: TGCGCCAGCAGCCAAGTAGTCGTCGTTCAGCCCCAGCATTTT
size: NA
V: TRBV4-1
J: TRBJ1-5
D: NA

CDR3: CSVVTGDYSYTF
DNA: TGCAGCGTGGTGACAGGCGACTATAGCTACACCTTC
size: NA
V: TRBV29-1
J: TRBJ1-2
D: NA

CDR3: CASSSNRVEAFF
DNA: TGTGCCAGCAGCTCAAACAGGGTTGAAGCTTTCTTT
size: few
V: TRBV7-9
J: TRBJ1-1
D: NA

CDR3: CASSLIVGVGYTF
DNA: TGTGCCAGCAGTCTCATTGTAGGGGTTGGCTACACCTTC
size: NA
V: TRBV28
J: TRBJ1-2
D: NA

CDR3: CASSSLSDVTLEQYF
DNA: TGTGCCAGCAGTTCTCTAAGCGATGTTACCCTCGAGCAGTACTTC
size: once
V: TRBV27
J: TRBJ2-7
D: NA

CDR3: CASSISETYEQYF
DNA: TGTGCCAGTAGTATATCAGAAACCTACGAGCAGTACTTC
size: NA
V: TRBV19
J: TRBJ2-7
D: NA

CDR3: CASSKARTVNTEAFF
DNA: TGTGCCAGCAGCAAAGCGCGTACAGTTAACACTGAAGCTTTCTTT
size: NA
V: TRBV21-1
J: TRBJ1-1
D: NA

CDR3: CASSAGTSDQETQYF
DNA: TGTGCCAGTAGTGCCGGGACTAGCGACCAAGAGACCCAGTACTTC
size: NA
V: TRBV19
J: TRBJ2-5
D: TRBD2

CDR3: CASSFGQGPGDTQYF
DNA: TGTGCCAGCAGCTTCGGACAGGGCCCAGGAGATACGCAGTATTTT
size: NA
V: TRBV13
J: TRBJ2-3
D: TRBD1

CDR3: CASSETGGPNYGYTF
DNA: TGCGCCAGCAGCGAGACAGGGGGCCCCAACTATGGCTACACCTTC
size: NA
V: TRBV5-1
J: TRBJ1-2
D: TRBD1